This record concerns one T cell receptor (beta chain) sequence. Its antigen has not been determined. Per-base quality was not reported, and no clone a single base away is much larger than it. The source of the sample is a study of blood T cell repertoires in COVID-19 (dated by TCRdb to the early 2020s). Turning to the overall study: Samples covering the acute and convalescent phases of COVID-19 were provided by collaborators in the United States, Italy and Spain. The prospective study material was composed of cDNA or gDNA derived from T cells, B-cell-depleted T cells, or PBMCs. The dataset comprised deeply sampled blood TCRbeta repertoires from subjects exposed to, actively infected with, or recovered from COVID-19. A freely available public database, intended as a resource for researchers studying the immune response to SARS-CoV-2, is where the repertoires were released. The samples were drawn from the first 160 participants of the ongoing ImmuneRACE study and from 1,254 subjects provided by 6 global collaborators. A de-identified subject ID, COVID-19 status, age in years and sex were almost always included in the sample metadata. Where HLA class I and class II types were available, the types were taken from metadata supplied by the sample provider, not from assay-based typing. Overall results and qualifications from the work: How much clinical and demographic metadata was included differed by source and by participant, and the metadata was provided uncurated.

There are 15 amino acids in the CDR3, from cysteine to phenylalanine inclusive. Only the CDR3 DNA is retained, 45 bases long and in frame from the first base. Trimming removed 6 bases from V and 2 bases from J; the gene matches leave 7 bases unexplained. CDR1 and CDR2 are read off the germline V gene as SNHLY and FYNNEI. The immunoSEQ Assay, a bias-controlled multiplex PCR, was used to amplify TCRbeta CDR3 regions from genomic DNA. The authors processed their data as follows. Nucleated cell counts per sample were estimated from amplification of reference gene primers within the assay. To quantify the absolute abundance of each unique TCRbeta CDR3 rearrangement, sequence reads were collapsed and filtered. For each sample, productive Simpson clonality was calculated by taking the square root of Simpson's diversity index across productive rearrangements. Here the immuneACCESS table is served through TCRdb, limited to in-frame sequences with V and J called. Missing clones are a known gap in these copies; in checked studies unresolved V genes cover under half, and the rest lacks a known reason. V, J and clone size derive from that table, while D and trimming were established from the DNA sequence. For this sample there are 180,000 or so clones; 80% to 90% appear just once. Roughly 3% of the sample is taken by the ten largest.

Collaborating institutions collected whole blood in K2EDTA tubes following their own protocols. For TCRbeta analysis, collaborator samples were shipped as frozen whole blood, as isolated PBMCs, or as DNA extracted from either sample type. The chain was built from TRBV2 and TRBJ1-5; the central 7 bases match TRBD1. The sequencing sample was made of peripheral blood. The TCR was taken from a man in his sixties with acute or convalescent COVID-19. The nucleotides read TGTGCCAGCAGGCCCAGACAGGGCGGCAATCAGCCCCAGCATTTT. Its protein product is CASRPRQGGNQPQHF.